Listed here is a single T cell receptor (beta chain). Antigen: not known. At one end, the junction sequence differs from germline, possibly due to a read error. The sample comes from a study of cytomegalovirus exposure and HLA in healthy donors. Study background: Samples from HLA-typed donors yielded about 85 million unique TCRs in an early data release. For the approximately 400 genotyped donors, roughly 80% fell within the Caucasian-associated ancestry cluster. Study-level points and caveats: With further analysis later on, most CMV-associated TCR beta chains appeared HLA-restricted.

PCR employed 60 Vbeta and 13 Jbeta primers. In the original workflow: The count from a later analysis was some 83 million unique TCR beta chains, some 10 million of them shared. Sequencing was performed with immunoSEQ multiplex PCR; in TCRdb, only in-frame clones are kept and a portion is missing. That table gives V, J and clone size, and the DNA gave D and trimming. The sample's table shows some 110,000 clones. CDR3 length equals 15 residues. The germline gives CDR1 SSHAT, CDR2 FNYEAQ (reference sequence). The chain has TRBV7-7 and TRBJ2-1; 8 bases agree with TRBD1. Source material: PBMCs. This TCR was recovered from a man between 18 and 29 years old in good health and CMV-seronegative. CDR3 nucleotide sequence: TGTGCTAGCAGCCCCGGGACAGGTGGATCTATTGAGCAGTTCTTC. Translating it yields CASSPGTGGSIEQFF.